The 4 T cell receptor beta chains in this list originate from one sample, sequenced in a study of T-cell memory formation after mild COVID-19 (dated by TCRdb to the early 2020s). The library was made by 5' RACE. Sequencing relied on an Illumina NovaSeq 6000. Using fastp trimming at Q25 and MiXCR clonotype assembly, TCRdb reanalyzed the public sequencing data and kept in-frame beta chains. One record per CDR3 amino acid sequence lists the most common genes and DNA. The sample includes about 290,000 distinct CDR3 sequences, with around a sixth observed a single time. The biggest ten clones account for roughly 23% of the sample. Sequencing was done on a sample of PBMCs or a T cell subset sorted from them (not recorded which). These receptor sequences come from a man aged 18-30 years who had mild COVID-19 (a few samples of this study predate the infection). The sample titles of this study are shuffled in the database, so cell type and time point are left out; the donor was told from shared clones.

There are a few counts of this clonotype. The rearrangement uses TRBV12-3 or TRBV12-4 and TRBJ2-3; 8 bases agree with TRBD1. Unmatched junction bases numbered 6, after V lost 6 bases and J lost 4 bases. The CDR3 contains 14 residues. The CDR3 bases are TGTGCCAGCAGGAGCAGGGGGCGTCCAGATACGCAGTATTTT. This gives the protein CASRSRGRPDTQYF.

The gene calls are TRBV28 and TRBJ2-6; D remains unclear. This CDR3 region has 16 residues. The ends were cut back, 6 bases at V and 1 base at J, with 13 bases in the middle. Germline V gene lookup returns CDR1 MDHEN and CDR2 SYDVKM. CDR3 sequence reads: CASSLLSGSGANVLTF. CDR3 coding DNA: TGTGCCAGCAGCCTATTATCGGGTTCTGGGGCCAACGTCCTGACTTTC. Combining the CDR3 with reference TRBV28 and TRBJ2-6 gives the whole variable domain DVKVTQSSRYLVKRTGEKVFLECVQDMDHENMFWYRQDPGLGLRLIYFSYDVKMKEKGDIPEGYSVSREKKERFSLILESASTNQTSMYLCASSLLSGSGANVLTFGAGSRLTVL.

In this sample, this clonotype turned up a few times. The rearrangement uses TRBV7-3 and TRBJ2-3; 9 bases map to TRBD1. This CDR3 region has 15 residues. With V trimmed by 5 bases and J by 7 bases, 10 bases remained unmatched. The V gene's germline CDR1 is SGHTA and CDR2 FQGTGA. For the CDR3, the DNA is TGTGCCAGCAGCGTACAGGGGGCACCCCCATATACGCAGTATTTT. It specifies CASSVQGAPPYTQYF.

This clonotype was seen ten or more times. Germline and junction disagree at one end, which may indicate a read error. The CDR3 bases are TGTGCCAGCCACCAGGAGACCCAGTACTTC. Encoded protein: CASHQETQYF. The J gene is TRBJ2-5, the V gene TRBV7-9, with D unclear. CDR1 and CDR2 from the germline V gene are SEHNR and FQNEAQ (reference sequence). This CDR3 comprises 10 residues.